The clone carrying this T cell receptor (beta chain) has a single count. The sample belongs to a study of blood T cell repertoires in COVID-19. Study-level background: The samples span acute and convalescent COVID-19 from the United States, Italy and Spain.

Germline assignment: CDR1 SGHVS and CDR2 FQNEAQ. The V gene lost 6 bases and the J gene lost 2 bases, with 26 bases spanning the gap. The CDR3 totals 19 residues. Source study methods: Reference gene primer amplification gave nucleated cell count estimates. Some clones are missing from TCRdb's copy, which holds only in-frame ones; the method was immunoSEQ multiplex PCR. V and J calls and clone size are those listed in that table; D and trimming were worked out from the DNA. In the table there are fewer than 400,000 clones, approximately 82% of which are singletons. The sequencing sample was made of peripheral blood. This clonotype originated in a man younger than 45 with active or convalescent COVID-19. J is TRBJ2-1 and V is TRBV7-8; possibly TRBD2 for D (6 bases). The CDR3 nucleotides read TGTGCCAGCAGTTCCCCTGGGGGGTGGACCCCCCGACCCTACAATGAGCAGTTCTTC. Amino acid sequence: CASSSPGGWTPRPYNEQFF.